The clone carrying this T cell receptor (beta chain) was counted between two and nine times. Antigen: not known. TCRdb re-called the reads through MiXCR, storing one row per CDR3 protein. The data contain 80,000 to 130,000 distinct CDR3 sequences, about a quarter of them singletons. This specimen comes from a study of T cell repertoires in cytomegalovirus infection. The CDR3 spans 10 residues. Trimming stripped 4 bases from V and 8 bases from J, with 2 bases between. Germline CDR1 reads SGHVS; CDR2 reads FNYEAQ. Whole-study findings and limits: There were HLA-C-restricted CMV-specific TCR beta clonotypes dominating the ex vivo response. People with CMV and the relevant HLA were identified by cumulative public TCR beta family frequency.

The chain links TRBV7-6 to TRBJ2-2; D remains unclear. The source is a human donor in good health (CMV status not recorded). Some clones in this sample may be carry-over from other donors' samples. The sample consisted of CD8+ T cells from PBMCs. This CDR3 is CASSWGELFF. The CDR3, as DNA: TGTGCCAGCAGCTGGGGGGAGCTGTTTTTT.